A selection of T cell receptor beta chains follows, all from one sample in a study of vaccination and CD4 T cells after COVID-19. TCRdb re-analysed the PCR reads in MiXCR, keeping a single row per CDR3 protein. The sample has under 20,000 distinct CDR3 sequences, roughly 40% seen once. Their recognized antigens are unknown. This sample comprised CD4+ T cells from blood, cultured in vitro, obtained after SARS-CoV-2 vaccination. These receptor sequences come from a human donor who had recovered from COVID-19. The CDR3 runs from the conserved cysteine through the conserved F or W. A D gene is named only where the DNA matches it firmly. Size values are once, few and many counts, or a class for expanded clones, and some rows have none.

V gene,J gene,clone size,D gene,CDR3 DNA,CDR3 protein
TRBV11-3,TRBJ2-3,few,-,TGTGCCAGCAGCTCAACTAGTTCGGCGCAGTATTTT,CASSSTSSAQYF
TRBV12-3/TRBV12-4,TRBJ2-6,-,-,TGTGCCAGCATCAACTGGGCAGGGGCCAACGTCCTGACTTTC,CASINWAGANVLTF
TRBV7-3,TRBJ2-3,few,-,TGTGCCAGCAGCTCCCCCACTCGTAAGAGCACAGATACGCAGTATTTT,CASSSPTRKSTDTQYF
TRBV7-2,TRBJ2-7,-,-,TGTGTCAGCAGCTTAAGTCTCGGGGTTCCCTACGAGCAGTACTTC,CVSSLSLGVPYEQYF
TRBV7-2,TRBJ2-2,-,TRBD2,TGTGCCAGCAGCTCTCTAGCGGGGGCGCGGACCGGGGAGCTGTTTTTT,CASSSLAGARTGELFF
TRBV19,TRBJ1-2,medium-sized,-,TGTGCCAGTAGTGCGAACAGAGGACTGTTGTATGGCTACACCTTC,CASSANRGLLYGYTF
TRBV28,TRBJ2-5,-,-,TGTGCCAGCAGTTTATCGCTTGGGACCCAGTACTTC,CASSLSLGTQYF
TRBV7-3,TRBJ2-1,-,TRBD2,TGTGCCAGCAGCTCAGCGGGAGGTTCCTACAATGAGCAGTTCTTC,CASSSAGGSYNEQFF
TRBV20-1,TRBJ2-3,-,TRBD2,TGCAGTACACTTAACAATGCGGGAGGGCCGGCAGATACGCAGTATTTT,CSTLNNAGGPADTQYF
TRBV20-1,TRBJ1-2,medium-sized,-,TGCAGTGCTACTGGGGTAGGCGACTATGGCTACACCTTC,CSATGVGDYGYTF
TRBV28,TRBJ2-7,-,TRBD1,TGTGCCAGCAGTTTAGTGACAGGGAAGGAGCAGTACTTC,CASSLVTGKEQYF
TRBV5-4,TRBJ2-3,few,TRBD2,TGTGCCAGCAGCGGAACCCTAGCGGGAGGGAGCACAGATACGCAGTATTTT,CASSGTLAGGSTDTQYF
TRBV12-3/TRBV12-4,TRBJ1-2,-,-,TGTGCCAGCAGTTTTAGCAGGGAGTATGGCTACACCTTC,CASSFSREYGYTF
TRBV7-3,TRBJ2-1,-,-,TGTGCCAGCAGCTTAAGGTCAGGGGGGGGCAATGAGCAGTTCTTC,CASSLRSGGGNEQFF
TRBV2,TRBJ2-3,-,TRBD2,TGTGCCAGCAGCCTCAGCGGGGGAAGCACAGATACGCAGTATTTT,CASSLSGGSTDTQYF
TRBV19,TRBJ2-7,few,-,TGTGCCAGTAGTCTTGCAGGGTCGAACGAGCAGTACTTC,CASSLAGSNEQYF
TRBV20-1,TRBJ1-5,medium-sized,-,TGCAGTGCGAGTCTTAGCGGGCGGCAGCCCCAGCATTTT,CSASLSGRQPQHF
TRBV19,TRBJ2-3,-,-,TGTGCCAGTAACAATGGTGGGGGTATCCCAGATACGCAGTATTTT,CASNNGGGIPDTQYF
TRBV5-1,TRBJ1-2,-,TRBD1,TGCGCCAGCAGCTTCGCCGGGACAGGGGTCATTGGCTACACCTTC,CASSFAGTGVIGYTF
TRBV7-2,TRBJ2-5,once,TRBD2,TGTGCCAGCAGCTTAATCACGGCGGGAGGTGGTAGAGAGACCCAGTACTTC,CASSLITAGGGRETQYF
TRBV7-2,TRBJ2-3,few,TRBD2,TGTGCCAGCAGCTTAGAAGCGGGGGGGCCGTATTTT,CASSLEAGGPYF
TRBV6-5,TRBJ1-1,-,-,TGTGCCAGCAGTTCCGCCGGAAGACACTTTGAAGCTTTCTTT,CASSSAGRHFEAFF
TRBV27,TRBJ1-1,few,TRBD1,TGTGCCAGCAGTCCCGGGACAGGGGACCGTGCTTTCTTT,CASSPGTGDRAFF
TRBV20-1,TRBJ2-7,-,-,TGCAGTGCCTTAGGACAGACCTATCCCTACGAGCAGTACTTC,CSALGQTYPYEQYF
TRBV7-2,TRBJ2-7,once,-,TGTGCCAGCAGCTGGGGGGGGGCGGGGGACGAGCAGTACTTC,CASSWGGAGDEQYF
TRBV2,TRBJ1-2,-,TRBD1,TGTGCCAGCAGAGAGCAGGGGGGATCCCGGGGAGGCTACACCTTC,CASREQGGSRGGYTF
TRBV6-1,TRBJ2-5,-,-,TGTGCCAGCACCAAACCGATAGGGACGGAGGAAGAGACCCAGTACTTC,CASTKPIGTEEETQYF
TRBV19,TRBJ1-2,few,-,TGTGCCAGTATAGGCCAGGGAGGTGGCTACACCTTC,CASIGQGGGYTF
TRBV5-6,TRBJ1-5,-,TRBD1,TGTGCCAGCAGCCGTTACAGGGGAGGGAGCAATCAGCCCCAGCATTTT,CASSRYRGGSNQPQHF
TRBV29-1,TRBJ1-2,few,-,TGCAGCGTTGAAAGCGGCGTCAATAACTATGGCTACACCTTC,CSVESGVNNYGYTF
TRBV6-2/TRBV6-3,TRBJ2-1,-,-,TGTGCCAGCAGTATCCGGAATGAGCAGTTCTTC,CASSIRNEQFF
TRBV24-1,TRBJ2-7,-,TRBD1,TGTGCCACCAGTGATCGGACAGGCGAGCAGTACTTC,CATSDRTGEQYF
TRBV6-2/TRBV6-3,TRBJ2-5,-,-,TGTGCCAGCAATGAGGTGGCGGTTAAATACCCCTGGGAGACCCAGTACTTC,CASNEVAVKYPWETQYF
TRBV20-1,TRBJ1-2,few,TRBD1,TGCAGTGCTAGGGGGACAGCTCACTATGGCTACACCTTC,CSARGTAHYGYTF
TRBV27,TRBJ2-1,-,TRBD2,TGTGCCAGCAGACTTTCAACTAGCGGGAGGGGGGGCGAGCAGTTCTTC,CASRLSTSGRGGEQFF
TRBV2,TRBJ1-6,-,TRBD1,TGTGCCAGCAGTGGACAGGGGTTGACACCCCTCCACTTT,CASSGQGLTPLHF
TRBV6-1,TRBJ2-1,-,-,TGTGCCAGCGGTCATAAGCAGTTCTTC,CASGHKQFF
TRBV5-1,TRBJ1-1,-,-,TGCGCCAGCAGCTTGGAGAGTCTCACTGAAGCTTTCTTT,CASSLESLTEAFF
TRBV7-9,TRBJ1-1,few,TRBD1,TGTGCCAGCAGCTTAGCTTACAGGGGAAAGGCTGAAGCTTTCTTT,CASSLAYRGKAEAFF
TRBV10-3,TRBJ2-3,few,TRBD1,TGTGCCATCAGTGCCCAGAGACAGGGGAGAGATACGCAGTATTTT,CAISAQRQGRDTQYF
TRBV12-3/TRBV12-4,TRBJ1-1,-,-,TGTGCCAGCATCCGACTCGTGAACACTGAAGCTTTCTTT,CASIRLVNTEAFF
TRBV7-3,TRBJ2-3,-,-,TGTGCCGGCAGCTTAGTAGGAGATACGCAGTATTTT,CAGSLVGDTQYF
TRBV20-1,TRBJ1-2,few,-,TGCAGTGCTCCCGCCCGGTCACAGGTGACCCAAGTAAGGGACTACACCTTC,CSAPARSQVTQVRDYTF
TRBV15,TRBJ2-1,-,TRBD2,TGTGCCACCAGCAGGTATCCCGGCAGCGGGAGATTCCACAATGAGCAGTTCTTC,CATSRYPGSGRFHNEQFF
TRBV28,TRBJ1-5,-,-,TGTGCCAGCACTCTCGGGGGGGATCGGTATCAGCCCCAGCATTTT,CASTLGGDRYQPQHF
TRBV6-2/TRBV6-3,TRBJ2-1,-,-,TGTGCCAGCAGCAACAACCTGCTAAACAATGAGCAGTTCTTC,CASSNNLLNNEQFF
TRBV30,TRBJ2-3,-,-,TGTGCCTGGAGTGGGCATAGCGATACGCAGTATTTT,CAWSGHSDTQYF
TRBV30,TRBJ1-6,-,-,TGTGCCTGGAGTGATAGGGGGGGTTCACCCCTCCACTTT,CAWSDRGGSPLHF
TRBV20-1,TRBJ2-1,-,TRBD2,TGCAGTGCTAGTCTAAGCGGGGGGACTTACAATGAGCAGTTCTTC,CSASLSGGTYNEQFF
TRBV28,TRBJ1-3,-,-,TGTGCCAGCCGGGGCGAGGGGACCGGGCACACCATATATTTT,CASRGEGTGHTIYF
TRBV7-9,TRBJ2-2,-,-,TGTGCCAGCAGCTTAGGGGTTAGCGCTACCGGGGAGCTGTTTTTT,CASSLGVSATGELFF
TRBV20-1,TRBJ1-5,few,-,TGCAGTGCTGTACCGGGGCCTCCTGATCAGCCCCAGCATTTT,CSAVPGPPDQPQHF
TRBV6-2/TRBV6-3,TRBJ1-2,-,-,TGTGCCAGCGGGGTAACAGGGTTTGGCGGTGGCTACACCTTC,CASGVTGFGGGYTF
TRBV28,TRBJ1-6,-,TRBD1,TGTGCCAGCAGTTTTCCGACAGGGCCTAATTCACCCCTCCACTTT,CASSFPTGPNSPLHF
TRBV6-4,TRBJ2-5,-,-,TGTGCCAGCAGTGAGGAGGAGGGGCAAGAGACCCAGTACTTC,CASSEEEGQETQYF
TRBV7-2,TRBJ2-1,-,TRBD2,TGTGCCAGCAGCTTAGCGGGGACTAGCGGGAGGTTTTACAATGAGCAGTTCTTC,CASSLAGTSGRFYNEQFF
TRBV11-1,TRBJ2-7,-,TRBD1,TGTGCCAGCAGCTCCATGAGGGACAGGGCCTACGAGCAGTACTTC,CASSSMRDRAYEQYF